This TCR beta chain was observed in a study of cytomegalovirus exposure and HLA in healthy donors. The wider study: A preliminary data release comprised 80 million to 95 million unique TCRs obtained from HLA-typed donors. The study's findings and limits: Clonal expansion, a later analysis showed, was greater in HLA-associated TCR beta chains than in equally common others.

The germline CDR1 and CDR2 sequences are LNHDA and SQIVND (reference sequence). Trimming took 4 bases from V and 5 from J; bases not matched to a gene: 9. The CDR3 is 16 amino acids. The PCR made use of 60 Vbeta and 13 Jbeta primers. Generated by immunoSEQ multiplex PCR, the TCRdb table keeps only in-frame clones and is missing some. Found here are 120,000 to 150,000 clones; the top ten clones hold approximately 1.5%. As regards this clone: As yet, its antigen is unknown.

Sequenced: PBMCs. The chain employs TRBV19 and TRBJ1-1; 11 bases map to TRBD1. The origin of this receptor is a woman aged 50 to 65 in good health and CMV-seronegative. The CDR3 loop reads CASSTRTGGMGTEAFF. DNA for the CDR3: TGTGCCAGTAGTACCCGGACAGGGGGCATGGGGACTGAAGCTTTCTTT. The full variable domain, with the rest looked up from reference TRBV19 and TRBJ1-1, is DGGITQSPKYLFRKEGQNVTLSCEQNLNHDAMYWYRQDPGQGLRLIYYSQIVNDFQKGDIAEGYSVSREKKESFPLTVTSAQKNPTAFYLCASSTRTGGMGTEAFFGQGTRLTVV.